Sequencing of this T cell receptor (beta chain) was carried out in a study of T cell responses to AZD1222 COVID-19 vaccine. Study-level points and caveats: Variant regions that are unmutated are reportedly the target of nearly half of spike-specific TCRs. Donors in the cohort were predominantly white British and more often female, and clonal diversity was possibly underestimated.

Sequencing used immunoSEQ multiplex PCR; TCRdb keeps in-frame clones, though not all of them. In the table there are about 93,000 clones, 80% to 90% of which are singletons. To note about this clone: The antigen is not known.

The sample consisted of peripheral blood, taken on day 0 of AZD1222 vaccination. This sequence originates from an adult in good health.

The CDR3 sequence is CASRGQLDTEAFF. CDR3 nucleotide sequence: TGTGCCAGCAGGGGACAACTGGACACTGAAGCTTTCTTT. The chain carries TRBV6-6 and TRBJ1-1; the D gene is possibly TRBD1 (6 bases). Germline V gives CDR1 MNHNY, CDR2 SVGAGI (reference sequence). Deletions cut 6 bases from V and 3 bases from J, with 11 bases between. The CDR3 spans 13 residues.